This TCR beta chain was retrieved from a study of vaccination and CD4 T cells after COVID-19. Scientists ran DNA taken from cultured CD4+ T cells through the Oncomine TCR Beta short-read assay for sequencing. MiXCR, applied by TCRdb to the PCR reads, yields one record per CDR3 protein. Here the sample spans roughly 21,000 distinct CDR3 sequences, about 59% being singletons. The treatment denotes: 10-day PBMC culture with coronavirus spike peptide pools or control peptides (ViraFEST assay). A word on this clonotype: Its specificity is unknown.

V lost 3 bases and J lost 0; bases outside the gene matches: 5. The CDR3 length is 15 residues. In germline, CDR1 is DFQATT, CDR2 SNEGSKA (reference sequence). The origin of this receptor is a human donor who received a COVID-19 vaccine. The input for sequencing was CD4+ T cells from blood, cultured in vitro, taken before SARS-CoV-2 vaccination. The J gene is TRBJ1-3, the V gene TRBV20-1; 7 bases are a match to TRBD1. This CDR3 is CSASRQGASGNTIYF. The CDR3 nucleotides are TGCAGTGCTAGTCGACAGGGAGCCTCTGGAAACACCATATATTTT.